The source of this T cell receptor (beta chain) is a study of blood T cell repertoires in COVID-19. In the original workflow: Amplification with reference gene primers provided the estimates of nucleated cell counts. Here immunoSEQ multiplex PCR was the method, and the copy in TCRdb shows in-frame clones only, minus some. The DNA was the basis for D and trimming; V, J and clone size are from that table. The sample lists just over 300,000 clones, about 90% occurring once. CDR1 and CDR2 from the germline V gene are MNHEY and SVGAGI. CDR3 length: 15 residues. V was shortened by 5 bases and J by 3 bases, with 14 bases between the two germline ends.

This sequence originates from a young woman with COVID-19, enrolled during active disease. Sample: peripheral blood. This rearrangement joins TRBV6-5 to TRBJ1-5; no clear D gene. CDR3 loop: CASSLLGLVNQPQHF. CDR3 nucleotides: TGTGCCAGCAGTCTACTCGGACTGGTCAATCAGCCCCAGCATTTT.